This TCR beta chain originates from a study of shared clonotypes between healthy human individuals. The CDR3 has 14 residues. Germline V CDR1 and CDR2: LNHDA, SQIVND (reference sequence). Trimming shortened V by 3 bases and J by 0 bases, and 5 bases separated the two germline ends. Nashville, Tennessee was home to all donors, who were Caucasian adults. The sequencing of unsorted PBMC DNA took place on ten immunoSEQ deep assay plates. Repertoires were generated with immunoSEQ multiplex PCR, while TCRdb's copy carries only in-frame clones and drops some. This table has about 450,000 clones, about 76% appearing once.

This TCR derives from a middle-aged woman in good health. Some clones in this sample may be carry-over from other donors' samples. Sequencing input: PBMCs. The chain has TRBV19 and TRBJ1-4; D gene unclear. The CDR3 DNA reads as TGTGCCAGTAGTATCAGTACAACTAATGAAAAACTGTTTTTT. Protein sequence: CASSISTTNEKLFF.